The 21 T cell receptor beta chains presented below share a single source sample, sequenced in a study of blood T cell repertoires in COVID-19. Using immunoSEQ multiplex PCR, the repertoire was profiled, and TCRdb retains in-frame clones only, with some absent. The sample has about 30,000 clones; 80% to 90% are singletons. What was sequenced was peripheral blood. The receptors come from a human donor in a cohort sampled during active COVID-19.

In this sample, this clone turned up once. The chain combines TRBV7-6 with TRBJ2-3, with 11 bases that match TRBD1. The germline gives CDR1 SGHVS, CDR2 FNYEAQ. This CDR3 comprises 14 residues. The trim removed 3 bases at V and 8 bases at J, leaving 4 bases unmatched. CDR3 region: CASSFRTGGVTQYF. CDR3 in DNA: TGTGCCAGCAGCTTTAGGACAGGGGGCGTTACGCAGTATTTT.

The chain links TRBV7-9 to TRBJ2-6; possible D gene TRBD1, 6 bases. The germline CDR1 and CDR2 sequences are SEHNR and FQNEAQ (reference sequence). This CDR3 is built from 18 residues. The V end lost 3 bases, the J end lost 0 bases, and 15 bases lay between the germline ends. CDR3 protein: CASSFRGEVRSGANVLTF. CDR3 DNA: TGTGCCAGCAGCTTCAGGGGAGAGGTCCGCTCTGGGGCCAACGTCCTGACTTTC.

The CDR3 DNA follows: TGCGCCAGCAGCCAAGAGCCAGGGCCGGTCTCCTACAATGAGCAGTTCTTC. Translating gives CASSQEPGPVSYNEQFF. J is TRBJ2-1 and V is TRBV4-3; D may be TRBD1 (5 bases). Between the trimmed V and J ends, which lost 0 bases and 0 bases, there was a span of 12 bases. The CDR3 totals 17 residues. Looked up from germline, CDR1 is LGHNA and CDR2 is YSLEER.

The J gene is TRBJ2-5, the V gene TRBV6-6; 8 bases match TRBD1. The CDR3 is 15 residues long. CDR1 is MNHNY, CDR2 SVGAGI, per germline (reference sequence). The V gene end was trimmed by 5 bases and the J gene end by 5 bases; junction bases not matched to a gene: 10. The CDR3 coding sequence is TGTGCCAGCAGTCCGGGGACAGGTCGGAGGGAGACCCAGTACTTC. As protein: CASSPGTGRRETQYF.

The chain uses TRBV11-2 and TRBJ2-3, with TRBD1 identical over 7 bases. The trim removed 5 bases at V and 2 bases at J, leaving 7 bases unmatched. The CDR3 has 15 residues. The germline V gene has CDR1 SGHAT and CDR2 FQNNGV. The chain's CDR3 is CASSLTTGDTDTQYF. The CDR3 DNA sequence: TGTGCCAGCAGCCTCACTACAGGGGACACAGATACGCAGTATTTT.

The chain carries TRBV7-2 and TRBJ2-7; D is unresolved. V was clipped by 5 bases and J by 6 bases, with 8 bases between them. This CDR3 comprises 11 residues. CDR1 SGHTA and CDR2 FQGNSA come from the germline V gene. CDR3 coding DNA: TGTGCCAGCAGCCCAAGCCTCGAGCAGTACTTC. Translated: CASSPSLEQYF.

This chain links TRBV14 with TRBJ2-1; 15 nucleotides align to TRBD2. Germline V gene sequence: CDR1 SGHDN, CDR2 FVKESK. The CDR3 totals 20 residues. V lost 5 bases to trimming and J lost 0 bases; unmatched junction nucleotides: 11. The CDR3 bases are TGTGCCAGCAGCGCTGGGACTAGCGGGGGGACCCGGAGCTCCTACAATGAGCAGTTCTTC. Its translation is CASSAGTSGGTRSSYNEQFF.

V usage is TRBV11-2 and J usage is TRBJ2-7; 7 bases fit TRBD1. CDR1 and CDR2 (germline): SGHAT, FQNNGV. This CDR3 has 13 residues. J was trimmed by 5 bases and V by 5 bases; bases with no gene match: 6. The CDR3 region is CASSPVQGDEQYF. CDR3 coding DNA: TGTGCCAGCAGCCCCGTCCAGGGGGACGAGCAGTACTTC.

This clone was observed a few times. The chain is built from TRBV6-5 and TRBJ2-7, with D possibly TRBD2 on 6 matching bases. V was clipped by 6 bases and J by 6 bases, with 18 bases between them. Germline lookup yields CDR1 MNHEY and CDR2 SVGAGI. This CDR3 has 14 amino acids. CDR3 nucleotide sequence: TGTGCCAGCAGCTACGACGCGGGACGCGGCGAGCAGTACTTC. Amino acids: CASSYDAGRGEQYF.

V and J are TRBV7-2 and TRBJ1-2, with 8 nucleotides matching TRBD1. Germline-derived CDR1 and CDR2 are SGHTA and FQGNSA. V lost 4 bases to trimming and J lost 7 bases; unmatched junction nucleotides: 8. The CDR3 is 14 residues long. The CDR3 protein is CASSSHQGASGYTF. CDR3 DNA sequence: TGTGCCAGCAGCTCCCACCAGGGGGCGAGTGGCTACACCTTC.

This clone was counted once. V usage is TRBV28 and J usage is TRBJ1-1; TRBD1 is a possible D gene (5 bases). The CDR3 sequence is 13 residues long. Trimming pared 4 bases from V and 4 bases from J, leaving 10 bases between. The germline V gene encodes CDR1 MDHEN and CDR2 SYDVKM. CDR3: CASSWRGPTEAFF. The CDR3 DNA is TGTGCCAGCAGTTGGAGGGGACCCACTGAAGCTTTCTTT.

The chain employs TRBV24-1 and TRBJ2-5; D uncertain. Trimming removed 1 base at V and 2 bases at J, with 4 bases between. Germline V gene data show CDR1 as KGHDR and CDR2 as SFDVKD. The CDR3 covers 13 residues. DNA for the CDR3: TGTGCCACCAGTGATTTACTTCAAGAGACCCAGTACTTC. Amino acids: CATSDLLQETQYF.

The genes are TRBV7-9 and TRBJ2-5, with 9 bases lining up with TRBD1. This CDR3 spans 14 amino acids. In germline, CDR1 is SEHNR, CDR2 FQNEAQ (reference sequence). Trimming cost V 4 bases and J 2 bases; bases outside gene matches: 2. CDR3 amino acids: CASSSGQGQETQYF. The CDR3 coding sequence is TGTGCCAGCAGCTCCGGACAGGGGCAAGAGACCCAGTACTTC.

V gene TRBV10-3 combines with J gene TRBJ2-5; D might be TRBD1 (5 bases). V lost 8 bases, J lost 7 bases, and 20 bases lay in between. Germline values: CDR1 ENHRY, CDR2 SYGVKD. The CDR3 extends over 14 amino acids. In nucleotides, the CDR3 is TGTGCCATCGGCACAGGTGAAGTGGGCGGGACCCAGTACTTC. It is translated as CAIGTGEVGGTQYF.

The CDR3 nucleotides are TGTGCCAGCAGCACAGGGGGCGCCCGGATTAATGAAAAACTGTTTTTT. Translated, it gives CASSTGGARINEKLFF. The chain couples TRBV4-2 to TRBJ1-4, with 9 positions matching TRBD1. V lost 5 bases and J lost 4; bases outside the gene matches: 8. Germline CDR1 reads LGHNA; CDR2 reads YNFKEQ. This CDR3 spans 16 amino acids.

This sequence joins TRBV21-1 and TRBJ1-6. TRBV21-1 is tagged as a pseudogene. The CDR3 has 16 amino acids. The CDR3 loop is CASTPPDRTLNSPLHF. The CDR3 nucleotides are TGTGCCAGCACTCCACCCGACCGGACTTTGAATTCACCCCTCCACTTT.

The chain joins TRBV10-3 to TRBJ1-1, with D unclear. Per the germline V gene, CDR1 is ENHRY and CDR2 is SYGVKD. The CDR3 loop spans 13 amino acids. V lost 4 bases and J lost 0, with 6 bases in between. DNA of the CDR3: TGTGCCATCAGTGTAGGAGTGAACACTGAAGCTTTCTTT. It is translated as CAISVGVNTEAFF.

The chain uses TRBV4-3 and TRBJ2-2; D is perhaps TRBD1 (6 bases). Per the germline V gene, CDR1 is LGHNA and CDR2 is YSLEER. The CDR3 runs 15 residues. V was trimmed by 6 bases and J by 0 bases, leaving 11 bases between them. For the CDR3, the DNA is TGCGCCAGCAGTCCGGACAGAGCGAACACCGGGGAGCTGTTTTTT. Encoded protein: CASSPDRANTGELFF.

CDR3 nucleotide sequence: TGTGCCAGCAATAGACAGGGGGAAACTCCTGGAAACACCATATATTTT. Amino acids: CASNRQGETPGNTIYF. The gene calls are TRBV28 and TRBJ1-3; 9 nucleotides match TRBD1. The CDR3 loop spans 16 amino acids. Per the germline V gene, CDR1 is MDHEN and CDR2 is SYDVKM. The V and J ends lost 7 bases and 2 bases, in that order; junction bases with no gene match: 9.

The genes are TRBV7-9 and TRBJ1-4, with D maybe TRBD1 (5 bases). The CDR3 sequence is 14 residues long. Trimming removed 5 bases from V and 14 bases from J, with 21 bases in between. Looked up from germline, CDR1 is SEHNR and CDR2 is FQNEAQ (reference sequence). CDR3 coding DNA: TGTGCCAGCAGCCCTATGGGACTATTCGGACTGCTGTTTTTT. This gives the protein CASSPMGLFGLLFF.

This sequence joins TRBV27 and TRBJ2-3, with 9 bases matching TRBD1. CDR3 length equals 14 residues. The germline gives CDR1 MNHEY, CDR2 SMNVEV (reference sequence). J gave up 5 bases and V 5 bases, and 5 bases lay outside the gene matches. The CDR3 loop is CASSQQGAGDTQYF. The CDR3 coding sequence is TGTGCCAGCAGTCAACAGGGGGCCGGAGATACGCAGTATTTT.